A selection of T cell receptor beta chains follows, all from one sample in a study of OX40 agonist ivuxolimab in advanced cancers. Data came from immunoSEQ multiplex PCR; TCRdb stores just in-frame clones and leaves some out. Of tens of thousands of clones in the sample, 90% were seen once. Here the sequenced sample was CD4+ or CD8+ T cells sorted from blood, taken in a trial of the OX40 agonist ivuxolimab. These receptors came from an adult with an advanced solid tumor such as melanoma, head and neck, liver or kidney cancer. Each CDR3 is given with its conserved first and last residue. Each record gives: J gene, clone size, D gene, V gene, CDR3 DNA, CDR3 protein. D genes are given only for firm matches. The size field is filled for only some rows; it gives once, few, many or a size class.

J: TRBJ1-5; size: .; D: .; V: TRBV18; DNA: TGTGCCAGCTCAGGGGGGGAGGGTTACCGTCATCAGCCCCAGCATTTT; CDR3: CASSGGEGYRHQPQHF
J: TRBJ2-5; size: .; D: TRBD2; V: TRBV5-1; DNA: TGCGCCAGCAGCTTACGGGGCGCGGGGGGGCAAGAGACCCAGTACTTC; CDR3: CASSLRGAGGQETQYF
J: TRBJ1-5; size: .; D: .; V: TRBV28; DNA: TGTGCCAGCAGCCCCAGACGGGGGCCAGACAATCAGCCCCAGCATTTT; CDR3: CASSPRRGPDNQPQHF
J: TRBJ1-1; size: .; D: .; V: TRBV18; DNA: TGTGCCAGCTCACCATACGTGGGGAACACTGAAGCTTTCTTT; CDR3: CASSPYVGNTEAFF
J: TRBJ1-3; size: few; D: .; V: TRBV7-8; DNA: TGTGCCAGCAGCTTAGAGGGGTCCATAGCCATATATTTT; CDR3: CASSLEGSIAIYF
J: TRBJ1-3; size: .; D: TRBD1; V: TRBV4-1; DNA: TGCGCCAGCAGCCAAGCAGGGGGTCCTGGAAACACCATATATTTT; CDR3: CASSQAGGPGNTIYF
J: TRBJ2-5; size: .; D: TRBD1; V: TRBV19; DNA: TGTGCCAGTAGTGACACAGGGGGCTATGGGGAAGAGACCCAGTACTTC; CDR3: CASSDTGGYGEETQYF
J: TRBJ1-2; size: .; D: .; V: TRBV5-4; DNA: TGTGCCAGCAGCTTGGGACGGGAATCTGGCTACACCTTC; CDR3: CASSLGRESGYTF
J: TRBJ2-4; size: .; D: .; V: TRBV5-1; DNA: TGCGCCAGCAGGAGGGGAGCGGAAAACATTCAGTACTTC; CDR3: CASRRGAENIQYF
J: TRBJ2-3; size: .; D: .; V: TRBV5-5; DNA: TGTGCCAGCAGCTTGGAGGTACGCGGGGTTGGTACAGATACGCAGTATTTT; CDR3: CASSLEVRGVGTDTQYF
J: TRBJ2-1; size: .; D: TRBD1; V: TRBV18; DNA: TGTGCCAGCTCACCGTTCGAGACAGGGTTGGTCAATGAGCAGTTCTTC; CDR3: CASSPFETGLVNEQFF
J: TRBJ2-5; size: .; D: TRBD1; V: TRBV6-6; DNA: TGTGCCAGCAGTTCCCCGACAGGGGGTAGAGAGACCCAGTACTTC; CDR3: CASSSPTGGRETQYF
J: TRBJ1-2; size: .; D: .; V: TRBV4-1; DNA: TGCGCCAGCAGCCAAGATCGCGGTGTGGGTGGCTACACCTTC; CDR3: CASSQDRGVGGYTF
J: TRBJ2-5; size: .; D: .; V: TRBV7-8; DNA: TGTGCCAGCAGCTTAGCGGTCCGGGGACGAGAGACCCAGTACTTC; CDR3: CASSLAVRGRETQYF
J: TRBJ2-5; size: .; D: TRBD2; V: TRBV2; DNA: TGTGCCAGCAGTGAAGGGGGGAGGGGAGAGACCCAGTACTTC; CDR3: CASSEGGRGETQYF
J: TRBJ1-3; size: .; D: .; V: TRBV6-9; DNA: TGTGCCAGCAGTTACTCGTCAGGGGCCGAAATATATTTT; CDR3: CASSYSSGAEIYF
J: TRBJ1-2; size: .; D: .; V: TRBV11-2; DNA: TGTGCCAGCAGCTTAGGGGTTAACTATGGCTACACCTTC; CDR3: CASSLGVNYGYTF
J: TRBJ2-2; size: .; D: .; V: TRBV9; DNA: TGTGCCAGCAGCCCCCGAGGAGGGGCGGACGGGGAGCTGTTTTTT; CDR3: CASSPRGGADGELFF
J: TRBJ1-1; size: .; D: .; V: TRBV30; DNA: TGTGCCTGGGGGAGAGCCCTGAACACTGGAGCTTTCTTT; CDR3: CAWGRALNTGAFF
J: TRBJ1-6; size: .; D: TRBD1; V: TRBV2; DNA: TGTGCCAGCAGGGGCGTAGACAGGGGCGGGTATAATTCACCCCTCCACTTT; CDR3: CASRGVDRGGYNSPLHF
J: TRBJ1-3; size: .; D: .; V: TRBV5-5; DNA: TGTGCCAGCAGCCTCACCGACCGGTCCTCTGGAAACACCATATATTTT; CDR3: CASSLTDRSSGNTIYF
J: TRBJ1-4; size: .; D: TRBD1; V: TRBV18; DNA: TGTGCCAGCTCATCATTTCTGGACAGGGGAAGTGAAAAACTGTTTTTT; CDR3: CASSSFLDRGSEKLFF
J: TRBJ2-3; size: .; D: TRBD1; V: TRBV18; DNA: TGTGCCAGCTCACCTGGACAGGGTCTGAGAGGCGATACGCAGTATTTT; CDR3: CASSPGQGLRGDTQYF
J: TRBJ2-5; size: .; D: .; V: TRBV2; DNA: TGTGCCAGCAGCCTAGGAGGGTTAGGGGTACAAGAGACCCAGTACTTC; CDR3: CASSLGGLGVQETQYF
J: TRBJ2-5; size: once; D: .; V: TRBV18; DNA: TGTGCCAGCTCACCACCTACCAGGGAAGAGACCCAGTACTTC; CDR3: CASSPPTREETQYF
J: TRBJ2-5; size: .; D: .; V: TRBV9; DNA: TGTGCCAGCAGCGTAGGAACGGGGGTTAAGACCCAGTACTTC; CDR3: CASSVGTGVKTQYF
J: TRBJ2-1; size: once; D: TRBD1; V: TRBV14; DNA: TGTGCCAGCAGCCCAGGACAGGCGAGTTACAATGAGCAGTTCTTC; CDR3: CASSPGQASYNEQFF
J: TRBJ1-1; size: .; D: .; V: TRBV29-1; DNA: TGCAGCGGTCACCGACGGTCTAACACTGAAGCTTTCTTT; CDR3: CSGHRRSNTEAFF
J: TRBJ1-6; size: .; D: .; V: TRBV7-3; DNA: TGTGCCAGCAGCGTCGCCGGGAGTTCACCCCTCCACTTT; CDR3: CASSVAGSSPLHF